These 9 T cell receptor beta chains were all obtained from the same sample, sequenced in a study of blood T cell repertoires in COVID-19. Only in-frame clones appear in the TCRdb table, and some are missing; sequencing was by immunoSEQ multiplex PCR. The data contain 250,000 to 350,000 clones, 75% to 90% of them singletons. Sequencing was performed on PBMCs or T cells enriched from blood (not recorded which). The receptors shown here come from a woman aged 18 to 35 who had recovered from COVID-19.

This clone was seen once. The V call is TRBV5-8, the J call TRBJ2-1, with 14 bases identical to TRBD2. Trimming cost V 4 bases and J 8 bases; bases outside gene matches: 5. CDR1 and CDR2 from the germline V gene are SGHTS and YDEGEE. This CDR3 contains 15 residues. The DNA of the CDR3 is TGTGCCAGCAGCACCGGACTAGCGGGGGGTTATGAGCAGTTCTTC. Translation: CASSTGLAGGYEQFF.

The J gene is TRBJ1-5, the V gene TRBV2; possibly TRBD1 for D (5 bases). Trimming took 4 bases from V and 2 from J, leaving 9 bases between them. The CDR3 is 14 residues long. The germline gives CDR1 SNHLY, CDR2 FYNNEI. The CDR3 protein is CASSAEGGNQPQHF. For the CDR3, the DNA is TGTGCCAGCAGTGCGGAAGGGGGCAATCAGCCCCAGCATTTT.

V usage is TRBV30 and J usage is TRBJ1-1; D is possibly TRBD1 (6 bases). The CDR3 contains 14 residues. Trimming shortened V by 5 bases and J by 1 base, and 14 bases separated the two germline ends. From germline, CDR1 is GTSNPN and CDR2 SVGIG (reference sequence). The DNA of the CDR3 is TGTGCCTGGGTTTACAGGGCGGAGAACACTGAAGCTTTCTTT. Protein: CAWVYRAENTEAFF.

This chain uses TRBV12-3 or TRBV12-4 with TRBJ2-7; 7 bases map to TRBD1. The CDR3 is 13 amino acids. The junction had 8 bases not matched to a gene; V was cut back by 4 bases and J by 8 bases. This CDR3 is CASSSFEGAKQYF. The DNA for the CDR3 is TGTGCCAGCAGTTCTTTTGAGGGGGCGAAGCAGTACTTC.

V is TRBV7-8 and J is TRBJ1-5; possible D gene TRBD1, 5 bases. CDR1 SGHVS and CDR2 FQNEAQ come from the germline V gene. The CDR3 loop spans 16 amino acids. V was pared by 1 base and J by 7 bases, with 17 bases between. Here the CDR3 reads CASSLDGRGGRQPQHF. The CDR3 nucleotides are TGTGCCAGCAGCTTAGACGGTCGGGGGGGACGCCAGCCCCAGCATTTT.

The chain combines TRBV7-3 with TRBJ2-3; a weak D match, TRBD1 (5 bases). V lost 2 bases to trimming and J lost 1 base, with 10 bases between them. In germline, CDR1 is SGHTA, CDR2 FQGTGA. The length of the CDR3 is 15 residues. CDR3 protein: CASSLGASRTDTQYF. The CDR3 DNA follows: TGTGCCAGCAGCTTAGGGGCTAGTCGCACAGATACGCAGTATTTT.

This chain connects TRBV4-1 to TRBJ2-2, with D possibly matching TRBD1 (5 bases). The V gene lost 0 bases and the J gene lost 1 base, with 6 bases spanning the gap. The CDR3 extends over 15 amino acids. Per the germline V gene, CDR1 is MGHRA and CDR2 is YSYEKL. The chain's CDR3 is CASSQERGNTGELFF. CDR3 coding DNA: TGCGCCAGCAGCCAAGAAAGGGGGAACACCGGGGAGCTGTTTTTT.

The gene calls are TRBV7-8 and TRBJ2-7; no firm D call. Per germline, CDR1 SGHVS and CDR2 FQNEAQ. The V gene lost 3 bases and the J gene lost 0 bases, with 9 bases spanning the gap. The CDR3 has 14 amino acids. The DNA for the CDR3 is TGTGCCAGCAGCTTCGGCGGAAGCTCCTACGAGCAGTACTTC. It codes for CASSFGGSSYEQYF.

Here the CDR3 DNA reads TGTGCCAGTAGTATCCAGGGATGGAGTCTAGCCAAAAACATTCAGTACTTC. This translates into CASSIQGWSLAKNIQYF. The chain carries TRBV19 and TRBJ2-4, with D possibly matching TRBD1 (5 bases). Germline CDR1 LNHDA, CDR2 SQIVND (reference sequence). The V and J ends lost 3 bases and 0 bases respectively, with 15 bases between them. This CDR3 is built from 17 residues.